The 29 T cell receptor beta chains given below trace back to one sample, sequenced in a study of blood T cell repertoires in COVID-19. Libraries were prepared by immunoSEQ multiplex PCR; TCRdb keeps only in-frame clonotypes and omits some of them. The sample has hundreds of thousands of clones; roughly 90% are singletons. Sequencing used PBMCs or T cells enriched from blood (not recorded which). The source of these receptors is a woman under 40 who had recovered from COVID-19.

J is TRBJ2-1 and V is TRBV28; 9 nucleotides match TRBD2. Germline assignment: CDR1 MDHEN and CDR2 SYDVKM. Trimming took 3 bases from V and 8 from J; bases not matched to a gene: 5. CDR3 size: 14 residues. The CDR3 reads CASSFRGRADEQFF. In DNA, the CDR3 is TGTGCCAGCAGTTTCCGCGGGAGGGCCGATGAGCAGTTCTTC.

This clone was found once. The CDR3 DNA is TGTGCCAGCAGTTTTCAAACCCGGGACGAGCAGTACTTC. It codes for CASSFQTRDEQYF. The rearrangement links TRBV11-3 to TRBJ2-7; D is unclear. Per the germline V gene, CDR1 is SGHNT and CDR2 is YENEEA. This CDR3 has 13 residues. The V end lost 6 bases, the J end lost 5 bases, and 14 bases lay between the germline ends.

This clone was seen a few times. The V and J genes are TRBV9 and TRBJ2-1, with 14 nucleotides matching TRBD2. The CDR3 consists of 18 residues. Germline values: CDR1 SGDLS, CDR2 YYNGEE. V lost 0 bases, J lost 2 bases, and 4 bases stayed unmatched. In DNA, the CDR3 is TGTGCCAGCAGCGTAGCACCGGGACTAGCGGGAGCCTACAATGAGCAGTTCTTC. Its translation: CASSVAPGLAGAYNEQFF.

This chain connects TRBV27 to TRBJ2-1, with 8 bases lining up with TRBD2. The CDR3 is 16 amino acids. Germline V CDR1 and CDR2: MNHEY, SMNVEV (reference sequence). V was pared by 6 bases and J by 3 bases, with 10 bases of the junction left unmatched. DNA for the CDR3: TGTGCCAGCAGCCCCTCCGGGGGGGAGGTCTACAATGAGCAGTTCTTC. Translated, it gives CASSPSGGEVYNEQFF.

V gene TRBV27 combines with J gene TRBJ2-6; 14 bases are shared with TRBD2. The CDR3 length is 18 residues. V lost 5 bases, J lost 4 bases, and 7 bases stayed unmatched. Germline V gene lookup returns CDR1 MNHEY and CDR2 SMNVEV (reference sequence). The CDR3 coding sequence is TGTGCCAGCAGTCCAAGACTAGCGGGAGGGTCCGGGGCCAACGTCCTGACTTTC. Translated: CASSPRLAGGSGANVLTF.

The chain couples TRBV28 to TRBJ1-2; maybe TRBD1 (6 bases). The ends were cut back, 2 bases at V and 6 bases at J, with 10 bases in the middle. The CDR3 covers 13 residues. Germline CDR1 and CDR2: MDHEN and SYDVKM. The CDR3 nucleotides read TGTGCCAGCAGTTTACCAGGGGACAATGGCTACACCTTC. It is translated as CASSLPGDNGYTF.

The chain employs TRBV5-1 and TRBJ2-5; D possibly corresponds to TRBD2 (5 bases). This CDR3 region has 16 residues. Trimming shortened V by 9 bases and J by 5 bases, and 26 bases separated the two germline ends. Germline values: CDR1 SGHRS, CDR2 YFSETQ. CDR3: CATTIRPAEGAETQYF. DNA of the CDR3: TGCGCCACTACTATACGCCCCGCCGAGGGAGCGGAGACCCAGTACTTC.

The chain has TRBV19 and TRBJ1-2, with D uncertain. Germline V gene lookup returns CDR1 LNHDA and CDR2 SQIVND (reference sequence). V gave up 6 bases and J gave up 5 bases, with 13 bases separating them. This CDR3 has 13 residues. The chain's CDR3 is CASRKQVSYGYTF. The CDR3 nucleotides read TGTGCCAGTAGAAAGCAGGTCAGTTATGGCTACACCTTC.

This chain connects TRBV5-1 to TRBJ1-5; a weak D match, TRBD1 (5 bases). The V and J ends lost 4 bases and 1 base respectively, with 12 bases between them. CDR1 and CDR2 from the germline V gene are SGHRS and YFSETQ. The CDR3 contains 15 residues. Here the CDR3 DNA reads TGCGCCAGCAGCAGGACCTCAGGGAGCAATCAGCCCCAGCATTTT. Translating gives CASSRTSGSNQPQHF.

With respect to this clone: The sample contains more than one DNA sequence encoding this CDR3. The V gene is TRBV19, the J gene TRBJ1-5, with 8 nucleotides matching TRBD1. J was trimmed by 2 bases and V by 4 bases; bases with no gene match: 1. Germline V CDR1 and CDR2: LNHDA, SQIVND (reference sequence). The CDR3 spans 14 residues. The CDR3 nucleotides read TGTGCCAGTAGTACGACAGGGGGCAATCAGCCCCAGCATTTT. Translation: CASSTTGGNQPQHF.

V is TRBV7-8 and J is TRBJ1-3, with 9 bases matching TRBD1. This CDR3 is built from 17 residues. Trimming took 5 bases from V and 0 from J; bases not matched to a gene: 8. Germline loops: CDR1 SGHVS, CDR2 FQNEAQ. CDR3 sequence reads: CASSLRTGAFSGNTIYF. For the CDR3, the DNA is TGTGCCAGCAGCCTGAGGACAGGGGCCTTCTCTGGAAACACCATATATTTT. Complete variable domain (other parts from reference TRBV7-8 and TRBJ1-3): GAGVSQSPRYKVAKRGQDVALRCDPISGHVSLFWYQQALGQGPEFLTYFQNEAQLDKSGLPSDRFFAERPEGSVSTLKIQRTQQEDSAVYLCASSLRTGAFSGNTIYFGEGSWLTVV.

The chain is built from TRBV6-5 and TRBJ1-1; D may be TRBD1 (6 bases). Germline V lookup: CDR1 MNHEY, CDR2 SVGAGI. The V gene lost 0 bases and the J gene lost 5 bases, with 10 bases spanning the gap. The CDR3 spans 14 residues. The DNA of the CDR3 is TGTGCCAGCAGTTACTCGGAGAGGGGGACTGAAGCTTTCTTT. Its translation: CASSYSERGTEAFF.

The chain links TRBV9 to TRBJ1-4; TRBD1 aligns across 7 bases. Trimming removed 3 bases from V and 7 bases from J; junction bases left unmatched: 9. CDR3 length equals 15 residues. CDR1 and CDR2 (germline): SGDLS, YYNGEE. CDR3 amino acids: CASSASTGKVEKLFF. CDR3 nucleotides: TGTGCCAGCAGCGCATCGACAGGGAAGGTTGAAAAACTGTTTTTT.

The J gene is TRBJ1-2, the V gene TRBV11-1, with 8 bases aligning to TRBD1. Germline V gene data show CDR1 as SGHAT and CDR2 as FQDESV (reference sequence). J lost 6 bases, V lost 6 bases, and 6 bases had no gene match. This CDR3 is 13 amino acids long. The CDR3 DNA reads TGTGCCAGCAGTCGCAGGGGGCTCGATGGCTACACCTTC. Encoded protein: CASSRRGLDGYTF.

This chain joins TRBV27 and TRBJ2-7, with D tentatively TRBD2 (6 bases). Germline V gene sequence: CDR1 MNHEY, CDR2 SMNVEV (reference sequence). Trimming cost V 2 bases and J 11 bases, with 25 bases left between them. This CDR3 region has 16 residues. In DNA form, the CDR3 reads TGTGCCAGCAGTTTAATTTTATCGTCGGCGGGGTTGCATGAGTACTTC. This translates into CASSLILSSAGLHEYF.

As regards this clone: A junction end diverges from the germline sequence, so it may reflect a read error. The chain couples TRBV11-3 to TRBJ2-7, with a tentative D call TRBD1 (5 bases). Germline V lookup: CDR1 SGHNT, CDR2 YENEEA. The CDR3 extends over 14 amino acids. The CDR3 DNA reads TGTGCCAGCAGCCTAGACCCACAGGTCTACGAGCAGTACTTC. This encodes CASSLDPQVYEQYF. The full variable domain, its missing parts supplied by reference TRBV11-3 and TRBJ2-7, is EAGVVQSPRYKIIEKKQPVAFWCNPISGHNTLYWYLQNLGQGPELLIRYENEEAVDDSQLPKDRFSAERLKGVDSTLKIQPAELGDSAVYLCASSLDPQVYEQYFGPGTRLTVT.

This chain connects TRBV18 to TRBJ1-1, with D perhaps TRBD1 (6 bases). The CDR3 length is 13 residues. Trimming cost V 5 bases and J 0 bases, with 7 bases left between them. Germline V gives CDR1 KGHSH, CDR2 LQKENI. The CDR3 is CASSGQMNTEAFF. The DNA of the CDR3 is TGTGCCAGCTCAGGACAGATGAACACTGAAGCTTTCTTT.

The V and J genes are TRBV7-2 and TRBJ2-5; TRBD2 aligns across 12 bases. The trim removed 2 bases at V and 5 bases at J, leaving 12 bases unmatched. CDR1 SGHTA and CDR2 FQGNSA come from the germline V gene. The CDR3 is made up of 18 amino acids. CDR3 sequence reads: CASSLRLAGGLVAETQYF. DNA of the CDR3: TGTGCCAGCAGCTTAAGGCTAGCGGGGGGGCTTGTGGCGGAGACCCAGTACTTC.

The chain recombines TRBV10-2 with TRBJ1-5; the match to TRBD1 covers 8 bases. Germline V gene sequence: CDR1 WSHSY, CDR2 SAAADI. V lost 4 bases, J lost 3 bases, and 2 bases stayed unmatched. The length of the CDR3 is 14 residues. CDR3 sequence: CASSATGDNQPQHF. The CDR3 nucleotides are TGCGCCAGCAGTGCGACAGGGGACAATCAGCCCCAGCATTTT.

This chain connects TRBV28 to TRBJ2-1; TRBD1 matches at 8 bases. With V trimmed by 11 bases and J by 5 bases, 14 bases remained unmatched. This CDR3 region has 15 residues. Germline V gene data show CDR1 as MDHEN and CDR2 as SYDVKM. The CDR3 DNA reads TGTGCCGGCACCCGACAGGGGTCTGGTAACAATGAGCAGTTCTTC. Translation: CAGTRQGSGNNEQFF.

The chain joins TRBV9 to TRBJ2-7; D perhaps matches TRBD2 (6 bases). The CDR3 is 14 amino acids. Trimming stripped 3 bases from V and 3 bases from J, with 13 bases between. Germline V gives CDR1 SGDLS, CDR2 YYNGEE. As DNA, the CDR3 is TGTGCCAGCAGCGCGGGACTCGACGACTACGAGCAGTACTTC. It is translated as CASSAGLDDYEQYF.

The rearrangement joins TRBV9 to TRBJ1-1; D is unclear. The CDR3 totals 16 residues. Per germline, CDR1 SGDLS and CDR2 YYNGEE. Trimming took 0 bases from V and 0 from J, leaving 12 bases between them. DNA for the CDR3: TGTGCCAGCAGCGTAGGTCCCAACTCTTTGAACACTGAAGCTTTCTTT. Amino acids: CASSVGPNSLNTEAFF.

The chain combines TRBV7-9 with TRBJ2-1; the match to TRBD1 covers 7 bases. Germline lookup yields CDR1 SEHNR and CDR2 FQNEAQ (reference sequence). The CDR3 loop spans 15 amino acids. Trimming at V came to 1 base and at J to 1 base, leaving 1 base not matched to a gene. CDR3 nucleotides: TGTGCCAGCAGCTTAGTGGGACAGTCCTACAATGAGCAGTTCTTC. It is translated as CASSLVGQSYNEQFF.

CDR3 amino acids: CASTLGDFYNEQFF. CDR3 bases: TGCGCCAGCACCCTAGGAGACTTTTACAATGAGCAGTTCTTC. This sequence joins TRBV5-1 and TRBJ2-1; D not resolved. Germline V CDR1 and CDR2: SGHRS, YFSETQ. V gave up 6 bases and J gave up 4 bases, with 14 bases separating them. CDR3 size: 14 residues.

Here the CDR3 reads CASSAIGTLPRTEAFF. In DNA form, the CDR3 reads TGTGCCAGCAGCGCGATCGGGACACTTCCGAGAACTGAAGCTTTCTTT. The chain combines TRBV7-3 with TRBJ1-1, with D possibly being TRBD1 (6 bases). CDR3 length: 16 residues. V gave up 5 bases and J gave up 5 bases, with 21 bases separating them. CDR1 SGHTA and CDR2 FQGTGA come from the germline V gene.

The chain is built from TRBV19 and TRBJ2-2, with 9 positions matching TRBD2. The length of the CDR3 is 15 residues. V shed 3 bases and J 4 bases; nucleotides not matched to a gene: 3. Germline values: CDR1 LNHDA, CDR2 SQIVND (reference sequence). In DNA form, the CDR3 reads TGTGCCAGTAGTATTCTAGCGGGGTCCACCGGGGAGCTGTTTTTT. Its protein is CASSILAGSTGELFF.

The rearrangement joins TRBV2 to TRBJ1-3; TRBD1 is a possible D gene (6 bases). Deletions cut 4 bases from V and 4 bases from J, with 14 bases between. Germline values: CDR1 SNHLY, CDR2 FYNNEI. The length of the CDR3 is 15 residues. This chain's CDR3 is CASSAETGWGNTIYF. The CDR3 DNA is TGTGCCAGCAGTGCCGAAACAGGGTGGGGAAACACCATATATTTT.

This chain joins TRBV10-2 and TRBJ1-3, with a possible D match to TRBD1 (6 bases). This CDR3 is 16 amino acids long. Trimming shortened V by 7 bases and J by 0 bases, and 16 bases separated the two germline ends. Germline CDR1 reads WSHSY; CDR2 reads SAAADI. CDR3 sequence: CASTPLQGSSGNTIYF. CDR3 in DNA: TGCGCCAGCACCCCTTTACAGGGAAGCTCTGGAAACACCATATATTTT.

This rearrangement joins TRBV9 to TRBJ2-1; the match to TRBD2 covers 12 bases. The V and J ends lost 3 bases and 13 bases, in that order; junction bases with no gene match: 8. Germline V lookup: CDR1 SGDLS, CDR2 YYNGEE. This CDR3 region has 14 residues. The CDR3 protein is CASSATTSGGPQFF. The CDR3 DNA reads TGTGCCAGCAGCGCTACGACTAGCGGGGGACCCCAGTTCTTC.